A single sample gave rise to the 18 T cell receptor beta chains below, sequenced in a study of blood T cell repertoires in COVID-19. The protocol was immunoSEQ multiplex PCR, while the TCRdb copy is restricted to in-frame clones and leaves out a portion. This sample has 210,000 or so clones; around 82% occur once, and the top ten carry 4.3%. Sequenced input: PBMCs or T cells enriched from blood (not recorded which). The receptors stem from a man aged 25 to 40 with acute COVID-19.

The chain recombines TRBV5-1 with TRBJ2-7, with D possibly matching TRBD1 (6 bases). This CDR3 contains 15 residues. Trimming left V 4 bases short and J 0 bases short, with 14 bases between. Per germline, CDR1 SGHRS and CDR2 YFSETQ. The CDR3 is CASSPVDRSSYEQYF. The DNA of the CDR3 is TGCGCCAGCAGCCCCGTGGACAGAAGCTCCTACGAGCAGTACTTC.

This clone was detected only a few times. The chain couples TRBV12-3 or TRBV12-4 to TRBJ1-1; D is unclear. The CDR3 has 11 amino acids. V shed 4 bases and J shed 7 bases, with 7 bases lying between them. CDR3 coding DNA: TGTGCCAGCAGTTCGAACTTTGAAGCTTTCTTT. Encoded protein: CASSSNFEAFF.

V is TRBV29-1 and J is TRBJ2-1; 10 bases match TRBD2. CDR1 is SQVTM and CDR2 is ANQGSEA in the germline V gene. The CDR3 is made up of 14 amino acids. Losses at the gene ends were 6 bases for V and 4 bases for J; bases not matched to a gene: 6. The CDR3 DNA follows: TGCAGCGTCCCTGGACTAGCGGATTACAATGAGCAGTTCTTC. Its translation: CSVPGLADYNEQFF.

The chain couples TRBV15 to TRBJ2-3; D uncertain. This CDR3 comprises 13 residues. CDR1 and CDR2 from the germline V gene are LNHNV and YYDKDF (reference sequence). The germline V and J ends were trimmed by 4 bases and 0 bases, with 5 bases remaining between them. Here the CDR3 reads CATSTGSTDTQYF. The CDR3 DNA sequence: TGTGCCACCAGCACGGGTAGCACAGATACGCAGTATTTT.

The CDR3 region is CASIYTEAFF. The CDR3 DNA is TGTGCCAGCATATACACTGAAGCTTTCTTT. The chain has TRBV6-5 and TRBJ1-1, with D hard to call. The length of the CDR3 is 10 residues. With 7 bases removed from V and 3 bases from J, the gap between germline ends came to 3 bases. CDR1 is MNHEY and CDR2 is SVGAGI in the germline V gene.

The chain links TRBV5-4 to TRBJ2-2; D unclear. CDR3 length: 12 residues. Germline lookup yields CDR1 SGHNT and CDR2 YYREEE (reference sequence). Trimming removed 4 bases at V and 3 bases at J, with 4 bases between. The CDR3 sequence: CASSPHTGELFF. CDR3 nucleotides: TGTGCCAGCAGCCCTCACACCGGGGAGCTGTTTTTT.

The rearrangement uses TRBV19 and TRBJ2-7, with TRBD1 matching 9 bases. Germline V gene data show CDR1 as LNHDA and CDR2 as SQIVND (reference sequence). CDR3 length: 15 residues. V lost 4 bases, J lost 3 bases, and 7 bases stayed unmatched. CDR3 loop: CASSTGTGSYYEQYF. For the CDR3, the DNA is TGTGCCAGTAGTACCGGGACAGGGAGTTACTACGAGCAGTACTTC.

The J gene is TRBJ2-1, the V gene TRBV5-1; TRBD2 matches 14 bases. CDR3 size: 15 residues. From germline, CDR1 is SGHRS and CDR2 YFSETQ. The junction had 3 bases not matched to a gene; V was cut back by 4 bases and J by 6 bases. This CDR3 reads CASSPGLAGVNEQFF. CDR3 nucleotides: TGCGCCAGCAGCCCGGGACTAGCGGGGGTCAATGAGCAGTTCTTC.

The genes are TRBV7-2 and TRBJ1-2, with D unclear. The CDR3 is made up of 15 amino acids. Germline values: CDR1 SGHTA, CDR2 FQGNSA. The V end was cut by 0 bases, the J end by 5 bases, with 13 bases between. The CDR3 sequence: CASSLAPEAVYGYTF. The CDR3 DNA reads as TGTGCCAGCAGCTTAGCCCCCGAGGCGGTTTATGGCTACACCTTC.

The chain combines TRBV28 with TRBJ2-7; possible D gene TRBD1, 5 bases. In germline, CDR1 is MDHEN, CDR2 SYDVKM. This CDR3 contains 16 residues. Trimming stripped 7 bases from V and 1 base from J, with 20 bases between. In nucleotides, the CDR3 is TGTGCCAGCACACCCCTCCAGGACACGAAATCCTACGAGCAGTACTTC. Translating it yields CASTPLQDTKSYEQYF.

J is TRBJ1-6 and V is TRBV7-2, with D unclear. Germline V CDR1 and CDR2: SGHTA, FQGNSA. The CDR3 is 12 amino acids. Trimming left V 5 bases short and J 9 bases short, with 8 bases between. CDR3 sequence: CASSSRSSPLHF. CDR3 in DNA: TGTGCCAGCAGCAGTAGAAGTTCACCCCTCCACTTT.

The genes are TRBV4-1 and TRBJ1-5; D is unclear. The CDR3 runs 16 residues. V was pared by 1 base and J by 0 bases, with 10 bases between. Germline loops: CDR1 MGHRA, CDR2 YSYEKL. The CDR3 here is CASSQGALTSNQPQHF. In DNA form, the CDR3 reads TGCGCCAGCAGCCAAGGGGCACTTACTAGCAATCAGCCCCAGCATTTT.

This rearrangement joins TRBV7-9 to TRBJ2-1; TRBD2 aligns across 10 bases. J was trimmed by 6 bases and V by 3 bases; bases with no gene match: 11. Germline V CDR1 and CDR2: SEHNR, FQNEAQ (reference sequence). The CDR3 is 17 amino acids. The CDR3 DNA follows: TGTGCCAGCAGCTTCACCCGAGCGGGGGGGTTATTCAATGAGCAGTTCTTC. Translated, it gives CASSFTRAGGLFNEQFF.

The V gene is TRBV18, the J gene TRBJ1-5; 7 positions match TRBD1. Germline V gene lookup returns CDR1 KGHSH and CDR2 LQKENI. With 4 bases clipped from V and 0 bases from J, the junction kept 3 bases outside the gene matches. This CDR3 has 15 residues. CDR3 region: CASSRGTDSNQPQHF. The CDR3 DNA follows: TGTGCCAGCTCACGAGGGACAGATAGCAATCAGCCCCAGCATTTT.

This clone was picked up one time. This sequence joins TRBV5-1 and TRBJ2-3; D perhaps matches TRBD1 (5 bases). V dropped 4 bases and J dropped 1 base, with 16 bases sitting between them. Germline lookup yields CDR1 SGHRS and CDR2 YFSETQ. CDR3 length: 16 residues. CDR3 residues: CASSRVKGLGTDTQYF. The CDR3 coding sequence is TGCGCCAGCAGCCGTGTAAAGGGGTTAGGCACAGATACGCAGTATTTT.

V is TRBV9 and J is TRBJ1-3; TRBD1 matches at 9 bases. With 4 bases clipped from V and 1 base from J, the junction kept 6 bases outside the gene matches. Germline V CDR1 and CDR2: SGDLS, YYNGEE. CDR3 length: 16 amino acids. The CDR3 loop is CASSPTGGNSGNTIYF. Written as DNA, the CDR3 is TGTGCCAGCAGCCCTACAGGGGGCAATTCTGGAAACACCATATATTTT.

The J gene is TRBJ1-2, the V gene TRBV7-3; 8 bases agree with TRBD1. This CDR3 contains 15 residues. Trimming at V came to 5 bases and at J to 3 bases, leaving 8 bases not matched to a gene. From germline, CDR1 is SGHTA and CDR2 FQGTGA. This CDR3 is CASSLYRGTDYGYTF. The CDR3 nucleotides read TGTGCCAGCAGCCTCTACAGGGGGACGGACTATGGCTACACCTTC.

J is TRBJ2-3 and V is TRBV4-1; 12 nucleotides line up with TRBD2. CDR1 MGHRA and CDR2 YSYEKL come from the germline V gene. The V and J ends lost 1 base and 7 bases, in that order; junction bases with no gene match: 15. The CDR3 is made up of 19 amino acids. The CDR3 sequence is CASSQALGVTSGGTYTQYF. The CDR3 nucleotides are TGCGCCAGCAGCCAAGCTTTGGGGGTGACTAGCGGGGGAACATATACGCAGTATTTT.